This T cell receptor (beta chain) was recovered during a study of early T cells in non-severe SARS-CoV-2 infection. This clonotype was counted many times. Trimming took off 4 bases at V and 3 bases at J, with 12 bases between the two ends. CDR1 and CDR2 from the germline V gene are KGHDR and SFDVKD. The CDR3 runs to 14 residues. MiXCR was run by TCRdb on the 5' RACE reads, yielding one entry per CDR3 protein. The table shows about 30,000 distinct CDR3 sequences, with 4.6% occurring only once. The sample was whole blood, taken at baseline. The clonotype comes from an adult who was a healthcare worker with PCR-confirmed SARS-CoV-2 infection or an uninfected control (not recorded which). The V and J genes are TRBV24-1 and TRBJ2-7, with D perhaps matching TRBD1 or TRBD2 (6 bases each). Written as DNA, the CDR3 is TGTGCCACCAGTGAAGGGGGGCGGGACTACGAGCAGTACTTC. Translating it yields CATSEGGRDYEQYF.